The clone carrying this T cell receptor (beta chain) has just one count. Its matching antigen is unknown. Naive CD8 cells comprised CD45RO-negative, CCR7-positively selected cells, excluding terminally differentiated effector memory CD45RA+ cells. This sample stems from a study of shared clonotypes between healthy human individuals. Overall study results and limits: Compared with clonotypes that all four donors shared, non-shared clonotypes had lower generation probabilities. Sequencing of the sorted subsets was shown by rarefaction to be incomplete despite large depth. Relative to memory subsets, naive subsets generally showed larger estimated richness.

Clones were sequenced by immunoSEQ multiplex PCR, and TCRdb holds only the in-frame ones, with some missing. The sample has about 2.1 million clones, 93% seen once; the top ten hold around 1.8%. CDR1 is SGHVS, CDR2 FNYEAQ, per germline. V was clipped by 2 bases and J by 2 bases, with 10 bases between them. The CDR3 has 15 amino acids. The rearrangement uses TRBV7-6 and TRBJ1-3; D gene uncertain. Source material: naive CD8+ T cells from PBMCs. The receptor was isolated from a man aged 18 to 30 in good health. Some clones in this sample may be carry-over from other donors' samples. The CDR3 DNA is TGTGCCAGCAGCTTAATAGAAACGGCTGGAAACACCATATATTTT. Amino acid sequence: CASSLIETAGNTIYF.